This T cell receptor beta chain was profiled in a study of control samples from healthy donors and cancer patients. The protocol was immunoSEQ multiplex PCR, while the TCRdb copy is restricted to in-frame clones and leaves out a portion. The table includes tens of thousands of clones, roughly 86% detected once. The CDR3 has 15 residues. CDR1 SEHNR and CDR2 FQNEAQ come from the germline V gene (reference sequence). With 3 bases removed from V and 2 bases from J, the gap between germline ends came to 11 bases. A few counts support this clone. This sequence was found in a man aged 45-65 years in good health. Sequencing was performed on blood. This chain joins TRBV7-9 and TRBJ1-3; D possibly corresponds to TRBD1 (6 bases). The CDR3 spells CASSFPGDAGNTIYF. CDR3 bases: TGTGCCAGCAGCTTTCCAGGGGACGCTGGAAACACCATATATTTT.